The entry that follows covers one T cell receptor (beta chain) sequence. Antigen unknown. These data originate in a study of OX40 agonist ivuxolimab in advanced cancers. Study summary: Patients were given ivuxolimab, an antibody that agonizes OX40 (CD134). General study points: At 0.1 to 3.0 mg/kg and by week 6, CD4+ and CD8+ T cells in the blood had expanded clonally.

This table comes from immunoSEQ multiplex PCR, and its TCRdb copy is limited to in-frame clones, with some not included. The repertoire holds roughly 80,000 clones, with approximately 80% as singletons. Samples were taken at baseline and on day 1 of cycles 4 and 7. Between the trimmed V and J ends, which lost 5 bases and 4 bases, there was a span of 8 bases. CDR3 length equals 12 residues. Germline V gene data show CDR1 as MDHEN and CDR2 as SYDVKM. The genes are TRBV28 and TRBJ1-2; D remains unclear. This receptor was taken from an adult with an advanced solid tumor such as melanoma, head and neck, liver or kidney cancer. Sequencing was performed on CD4+ or CD8+ T cells sorted from blood, taken in a trial of the OX40 agonist ivuxolimab. CDR3 sequence (DNA): TGTGCCAGCAGTACCGACATCTATGGCTACACCTTC. This encodes CASSTDIYGYTF.